This TCR beta chain appears in the sequencing data of a study of T cell clonality in common variable immunodeficiency. Sequencing input was equivalent genomic DNA from CVID and controls. Using immunoSEQ multiplex PCR, the repertoire was profiled, and TCRdb retains in-frame clones only, with some absent. The specimen gives 50,000 to 65,000 clones without singletons; the ten biggest hold approximately 1.5%. General study findings and limits: Fewer deletions and N-nucleotide insertions were reportedly seen in common variable immunodeficiency TCR beta sequences. CVID subjects showed higher TCRbeta clonality than healthy controls. Shared TCRbeta clones were fewer between CVID subjects than controls.

This clone was detected many times. What it binds is not known. The CDR3 goes on 3 residues after the read ends, and that part is filled in from the germline J gene. The germline CDR1 and CDR2 sequences are SGHDN and FVKESK. Trimming cost V 0 bases and J 3 bases; bases outside gene matches: 13. This CDR3 has 18 residues. This receptor was taken from a person aged 18 to 69 in good health. Sample: peripheral blood mononuclear cells. V usage is TRBV14 and J usage is TRBJ2-5; 7 nucleotides agree with TRBD2. The CDR3 bases that were read are TGTGCCAGCAGCCAAGAAGGAGCGACTAGCCTCGGGAAAGAGACC. Amino acid sequence: CASSQEGATSLGKET. The whole CDR3 protein reads CASSQEGATSLGKETQYF.